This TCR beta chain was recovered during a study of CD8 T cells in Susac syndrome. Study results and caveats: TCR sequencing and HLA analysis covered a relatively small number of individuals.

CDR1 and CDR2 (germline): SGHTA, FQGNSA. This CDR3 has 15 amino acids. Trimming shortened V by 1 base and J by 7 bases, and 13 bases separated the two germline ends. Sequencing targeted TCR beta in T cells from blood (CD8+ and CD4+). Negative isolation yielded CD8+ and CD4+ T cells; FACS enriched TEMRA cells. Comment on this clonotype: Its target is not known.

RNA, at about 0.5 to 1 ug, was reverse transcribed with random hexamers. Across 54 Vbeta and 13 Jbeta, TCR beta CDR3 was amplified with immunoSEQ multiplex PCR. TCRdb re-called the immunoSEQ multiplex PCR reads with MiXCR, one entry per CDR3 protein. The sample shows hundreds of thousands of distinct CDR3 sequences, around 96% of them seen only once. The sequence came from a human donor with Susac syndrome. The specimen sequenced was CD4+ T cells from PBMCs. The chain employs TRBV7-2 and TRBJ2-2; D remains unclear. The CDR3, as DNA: TGTGCCAGCAGCTTAGTGTCCCTATTGAGCGGGGAGCTGTTTTTT. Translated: CASSLVSLLSGELFF.